Shown below are 10 T cell receptor beta chains from a single sample sequenced in a study of T cells in Graves' hyperthyroidism and ophthalmopathy. From RNA transcripts, TCR beta CDR3 regions were amplified. Using the HTBI primer set, a first-round RT-PCR was run on the TCR CDR3. TCRdb analysed the multiplex PCR reads with MiXCR anew, one entry per CDR3 protein. Among over 300,000 distinct CDR3 sequences, roughly 14% were seen once, and the ten largest hold approximately 11%. The specimen was blood. These receptors were obtained from a woman aged 60-75 years with Graves' hyperthyroidism.

A few counts support this clonotype. The rearrangement uses TRBV19 and TRBJ1-1; possible D gene TRBD1, 5 bases. CDR1 and CDR2 from the germline V gene are LNHDA and SQIVND (reference sequence). CDR3 length: 13 residues. Trimming stripped 4 bases from V and 4 bases from J, with 10 bases between. DNA of the CDR3: TGTGCCAGTAGTAGGGACCTTCGCACTGAAGCTTTCTTT. Translating it yields CASSRDLRTEAFF.

In this sample, this clonotype turned up a few times. The chain combines TRBV20-1 with TRBJ2-7; D is unresolved. This CDR3 contains 9 residues. CDR1 is DFQATT, CDR2 SNEGSKA, per germline (reference sequence). The CDR3 sequence: CSEGHEQYF. The CDR3 DNA is TGCAGCGAAGGCCACGAGCAGTACTTC.

This chain joins TRBV30 and TRBJ2-1; unclear D gene. This CDR3 is 15 amino acids long. CDR1 and CDR2 from the germline V gene are GTSNPN and SVGIG (reference sequence). V lost 3 bases and J 1 base, leaving 13 bases between the germline ends. CDR3 DNA sequence: TGTGCCTGGAGCCCTGACGGTGGATCCTACAATGAGCAGTTCTTC. As protein: CAWSPDGGSYNEQFF.

This clonotype has a count of ten or more. The chain has TRBV6-1 and TRBJ1-6; possible D gene TRBD1, 6 bases. Germline lookup yields CDR1 MNHNS and CDR2 SASEGT. V lost 4 bases, J lost 7 bases, and 17 bases lay in between. The CDR3 runs to 16 residues. Here the CDR3 reads CASSAPGGGRNSPLHF. The CDR3 DNA reads TGTGCCAGCAGTGCACCCGGGGGGGGGCGGAATTCACCCCTCCACTTT.

The table lists this clonotype with many counts. The chain employs TRBV5-1 and TRBJ2-7; TRBD1 or TRBD2 may be the D gene (5 bases each). CDR3 length: 16 residues. Trimming cost V 2 bases and J 1 base, with 16 bases left between them. Germline CDR1 reads SGHRS; CDR2 reads YFSETQ. This chain's CDR3 is CASSFLDGGKSYEQYF. CDR3 coding DNA: TGCGCCAGCAGCTTTTTGGATGGGGGTAAATCCTACGAGCAGTACTTC. Complete variable domain (other parts from reference TRBV5-1 and TRBJ2-7): KAGVTQTPRYLIKTRGQQVTLSCSPISGHRSVSWYQQTPGQGLQFLFEYFSETQRNKGNFPGRFSGRQFSNSRSEMNVSTLELGDSALYLCASSFLDGGKSYEQYFGPGTRLTVT.

A word on this clonotype: This may arise from a read error, as a much more abundant clone is one base away. The V gene is TRBV30, the J gene TRBJ2-5; the D gene could be TRBD1 or TRBD2 (5 bases each). The V gene's germline CDR1 is GTSNPN and CDR2 SVGIG (reference sequence). The CDR3 runs to 15 residues. V was cut by 5 bases and J by 9 bases, with 25 bases left in between. The CDR3 DNA reads as TGTGCCTGGGGGGCCGGGATGGCCTTCAGGTCGGCCCAGTACTTC. This translates into CAWGAGMAFRSAQYF.

This clonotype has ten or more counts. CDR3 nucleotides: TGTGCCAGCAGCACCCTATCGGGGTTAAGCACAGATACGCAGTATTTT. It is translated as CASSTLSGLSTDTQYF. The chain has TRBV13 and TRBJ2-3, with D possibly matching TRBD2 (5 bases). CDR1 is PRHDT and CDR2 is FYEKMQ in the germline V gene (reference sequence). V lost 5 bases and J lost 0, with 15 bases in between. The CDR3 spans 16 residues.

This clonotype has just a few counts. J is TRBJ1-2 and V is TRBV6-5, with 8 bases matching TRBD1. After removal of 0 bases from V and 8 bases from J, the junction contained 11 bases not matched to a gene. Per germline, CDR1 MNHEY and CDR2 SVGAGI. CDR3 length: 16 amino acids. The CDR3 sequence: CASSYSGTGPERGYTF. CDR3 DNA: TGTGCCAGCAGTTACTCGGGGACAGGACCAGAGAGGGGCTACACCTTC.

The genes are TRBV20-1 and TRBJ1-5; no firm D call. This CDR3 spans 13 amino acids. Trimming removed 3 bases at V and 5 bases at J, with 11 bases between. Germline loops: CDR1 DFQATT, CDR2 SNEGSKA (reference sequence). CDR3 protein: CSARRQKHQPQHF. The DNA for the CDR3 is TGCAGTGCTAGGCGTCAGAAGCATCAGCCCCAGCATTTT.

This clonotype occurred many times. This sequence joins TRBV7-9 and TRBJ2-1; the match to TRBD2 covers 10 bases. Germline V lookup: CDR1 SEHNR, CDR2 FQNEAQ (reference sequence). The CDR3 is 14 amino acids. Trimming took 3 bases from V and 9 from J; bases not matched to a gene: 5. CDR3 residues: CASSFGLAAGEQFF. CDR3 in DNA: TGTGCCAGCAGCTTCGGACTAGCGGCGGGTGAGCAGTTCTTC.